This is a list of T cell receptor beta chains from one sample in a study of identifying expanded T cells in peripheral blood. The protocol was immunoSEQ multiplex PCR, while the TCRdb copy is restricted to in-frame clones and leaves out a portion. This table has about 94,000 clones, 88% appearing once. What was sequenced was blood. These receptors were taken from a person aged 18 to 75 in good health. The CDR3 runs from the conserved cysteine through the conserved F or W. A D gene is named only where the DNA matches it firmly. A row's size may be missing; if present it is once, few, many or a size class.

TRBJ1-5 | few | NA | TRBV21-1 | CASTPDRGRNQPQHF | TGTGCCAGCACCCCGGACAGGGGGAGGAATCAGCCCCAGCATTTT
TRBJ2-1 | NA | NA | TRBV7-9 | CASSLRTEEQFF | TGTGCCAGCAGCTTAAGGACCGAAGAGCAGTTCTTC
TRBJ1-6 | NA | NA | TRBV27 | CASSVQPGSYNSPLHF | TGTGCCAGCTCCGTCCAGCCGGGCTCCTATAATTCACCCCTCCACTTT
TRBJ1-2 | NA | NA | TRBV19 | CASSLVGGEDYGYTF | TGTGCCAGTAGTCTCGTTGGTGGGGAAGACTATGGCTACACCTTC
TRBJ1-4 | NA | TRBD1 | TRBV4-2 | CASSKEGTGVYEKLFF | TGTGCCAGCAGTAAAGAAGGGACAGGGGTTTATGAAAAACTGTTTTTT
TRBJ1-5 | NA | NA | TRBV11-2 | CASSLNRSSNQPQHF | TGTGCCAGCAGCCTTAACAGGTCCAGCAATCAGCCCCAGCATTTT
TRBJ2-1 | NA | NA | TRBV27 | CASSTGPEQFF | TGTGCCAGCAGTACGGGCCCTGAGCAGTTCTTC
TRBJ2-7 | NA | TRBD1 | TRBV5-1 | CASSADRGDEQYF | TGCGCCAGCAGCGCCGACAGGGGGGACGAGCAGTACTTC
TRBJ2-7 | NA | NA | TRBV6-5 | CASSWKQGTASYEQYF | TGTGCCAGCAGTTGGAAACAGGGAACTGCAAGTTACGAGCAGTACTTC
TRBJ2-7 | NA | TRBD2 | TRBV19 | CASGRGAYEQYF | TGTGCCAGTGGTCGGGGGGCCTACGAGCAGTACTTC
TRBJ2-2 | few | TRBD2 | TRBV7-9 | CASSLGLAGGRTGELFF | TGTGCCAGCAGCTTGGGCCTAGCGGGAGGACGAACCGGGGAGCTGTTTTTT
TRBJ1-1 | NA | NA | TRBV6-6 | CASSYSVLRNTEAFF | TGTGCCAGCAGTTACTCTGTCCTTAGGAACACTGAAGCTTTCTTT
TRBJ2-6 | NA | TRBD1 | TRBV5-1 | CASSRDSYSGANVLTF | TGCGCCAGCAGCCGGGACAGCTACTCTGGGGCCAACGTCCTGACTTTC
TRBJ1-1 | NA | NA | TRBV2 | CASRERETEAFF | TGTGCCAGCCGGGAAAGGGAAACTGAAGCTTTCTTT
TRBJ1-3 | once | NA | TRBV30 | CAWSVRRFSPKNTIYF | TGTGCCTGGAGTGTAAGGAGGTTCAGTCCGAAAAACACCATATATTTT
TRBJ2-1 | NA | TRBD2 | TRBV4-2 | CASSQVSGGADEQFF | TGTGCCAGCAGCCAAGTTAGCGGGGGGGCCGATGAGCAGTTCTTC
TRBJ2-3 | NA | NA | TRBV11-2 | CASSLDLKDTQYF | TGTGCCAGCAGCTTGGACCTTAAGGATACGCAGTATTTT
TRBJ2-5 | NA | TRBD1 | TRBV9 | CASSAQTGGKTQYF | TGTGCCAGCAGCGCACAGACAGGGGGCAAGACCCAGTACTTC
TRBJ1-1 | NA | NA | TRBV18 | CASSPFRGGTEAFF | TGTGCCAGCTCACCATTCCGGGGAGGCACTGAAGCTTTCTTT
TRBJ2-2 | NA | TRBD1 | TRBV4-3 | CASSPSTGGENTGELFF | TGCGCCAGCAGCCCCTCGACAGGGGGCGAAAACACCGGGGAGCTGTTTTTT
TRBJ2-5 | once | TRBD1 | TRBV30 | CAWRHSGGKGTQYF | TGTGCCTGGAGGCACTCAGGGGGCAAAGGGACCCAGTACTTC
TRBJ2-1 | NA | NA | TRBV7-2 | CASSLRGPYNEQFF | TGTGCCAGCAGCCTAAGAGGGCCTTACAATGAGCAGTTCTTC
TRBJ2-3 | NA | NA | TRBV29-1 | CSVEGGDTQYF | TGCAGCGTTGAAGGCGGTGATACGCAGTATTTT
TRBJ1-6 | few | NA | TRBV30 | CAWSVHQVPLHF | TGTGCCTGGAGTGTACATCAGGTCCCCCTCCACTTT
TRBJ2-2 | NA | NA | TRBV6-6 | CASRPNTGELFF | TGTGCCAGCAGACCAAACACCGGGGAGCTGTTTTTT
TRBJ1-4 | NA | NA | TRBV6-1 | CATAEGGTNEKLFF | TGTGCCACCGCCGAGGGCGGGACTAATGAAAAACTGTTTTTT
TRBJ1-5 | NA | NA | TRBV4-1 | CASSQVGTTQPQHF | TGCGCCAGCAGCCAAGTGGGGACCACTCAGCCCCAGCATTTT
TRBJ1-5 | NA | NA | TRBV7-2 | CASSLAPNQPQHF | TGTGCCAGCAGCTTAGCTCCCAATCAGCCCCAGCATTTT
TRBJ2-7 | NA | TRBD2 | TRBV5-1 | CASSSNSPGTRNYEQYF | TGCGCCAGCAGCTCCAATTCCCCCGGGACTAGGAACTACGAGCAGTACTTC
TRBJ2-2 | once | TRBD1 | TRBV7-9 | CASSLREGQMNTGELFF | TGTGCCAGCAGCTTACGAGAGGGACAGATGAACACCGGGGAGCTGTTTTTT
TRBJ2-1 | NA | NA | TRBV7-3 | CASSTTGTASSYNEQFF | TGTGCCAGCAGCACCACCGGGACGGCGAGCTCCTACAATGAGCAGTTCTTC
TRBJ2-1 | NA | NA | TRBV7-8 | CANPRSRAERKYNEQFF | TGTGCCAACCCCCGAAGTCGGGCGGAGAGAAAATACAATGAGCAGTTCTTC
TRBJ1-2 | NA | TRBD1 | TRBV5-6 | CASSLWDSVYGYTF | TGTGCCAGCAGCTTGTGGGACAGCGTCTATGGCTACACCTTC
TRBJ1-2 | NA | NA | TRBV5-4 | CASRGLVGGYTF | TGTGCCAGCAGGGGACTCGTGGGGGGCTACACCTTC
TRBJ2-1 | NA | NA | TRBV7-2 | CASSMTRNEQFF | TGTGCCAGCAGCATGACTAGGAATGAGCAGTTCTTC
TRBJ2-5 | NA | NA | TRBV30 | CAWSVGAFQETQYF | TGTGCCTGGAGTGTAGGAGCTTTCCAAGAGACCCAGTACTTC
TRBJ1-3 | NA | NA | TRBV6-6 | CASSPSSGNTIYF | TGTGCCAGCAGTCCGAGCTCTGGAAACACCATATATTTT
TRBJ2-7 | NA | NA | TRBV5-4 | CASSFNAGSYEQYF | TGTGCCAGCAGCTTCAACGCAGGGTCCTACGAGCAGTACTTC
TRBJ1-6 | NA | NA | TRBV28 | CASIKDLGSPLHF | TGTGCCAGCATCAAGGACCTGGGTTCACCCCTCCACTTT
TRBJ2-1 | NA | NA | TRBV5-1 | CASSPLIASGAVNEQFF | TGCGCCAGCAGCCCTTTGATAGCGTCGGGGGCTGTCAATGAGCAGTTCTTC
TRBJ1-2 | NA | NA | TRBV6-5 | CASREDPLYGYTF | TGTGCCAGCAGGGAGGACCCACTCTATGGCTACACCTTC
TRBJ1-1 | NA | NA | TRBV7-9 | CASSLMSGAFF | TGTGCCAGCAGCTTAATGTCGGGGGCTTTCTTT
TRBJ1-4 | NA | TRBD1 | TRBV28 | CASSPTGTGSFQNEKLFF | TGTGCCAGCAGCCCCACCGGGACAGGGTCGTTTCAAAATGAAAAACTGTTTTTT
TRBJ2-5 | NA | TRBD2 | TRBV9 | CASSVAGTRNQETQYF | TGTGCCAGCAGCGTAGCGGGGACTAGGAACCAAGAGACCCAGTACTTC
TRBJ2-1 | NA | NA | TRBV9 | CASSPLQGSREQFF | TGTGCCAGCAGCCCACTCCAGGGGTCAAGAGAGCAGTTCTTC
TRBJ2-1 | NA | TRBD2 | TRBV2 | CASNGLAGSNEQFF | TGTGCCAGCAACGGACTAGCGGGGAGCAATGAGCAGTTCTTC
TRBJ2-6 | NA | TRBD1 | TRBV2 | CASSKTGVGANVLTF | TGTGCCAGCAGTAAGACAGGGGTCGGGGCCAACGTCCTGACTTTC
TRBJ1-4 | NA | NA | TRBV27 | CASSSGNEKLFF | TGTGCCAGCAGTTCCGGTAATGAAAAACTGTTTTTT
TRBJ2-2 | NA | NA | TRBV11-3 | CASSLDQAGGTGELFF | TGTGCCAGCAGCTTAGATCAGGCCGGGGGCACCGGGGAGCTGTTTTTT
TRBJ2-1 | NA | TRBD1 | TRBV11-3 | CASSPGTGAFNEQFF | TGTGCCAGCAGCCCCGGGACAGGGGCATTCAATGAGCAGTTCTTC
TRBJ1-2 | NA | TRBD1 | TRBV25-1 | CASTGTGDLMGGYTF | TGTGCCAGCACAGGGACAGGGGACTTGATGGGGGGCTACACCTTC
TRBJ2-1 | NA | NA | TRBV19 | CASSMVGWDEQFF | TGTGCCAGTAGTATGGTGGGGTGGGATGAGCAGTTCTTC
TRBJ1-6 | NA | NA | TRBV6-1 | CASSEVVMAPGFYSPLHF | TGTGCCAGCAGTGAAGTGGTAATGGCCCCAGGGTTTTATTCACCCCTCCACTTT
TRBJ1-2 | NA | TRBD1 | TRBV11-3 | CASSLGQGGDGYTF | TGTGCCAGCAGCCTTGGACAGGGAGGAGATGGCTACACCTTC
TRBJ1-3 | NA | NA | TRBV18 | CASFSSTDSGNTIYF | TGTGCCAGCTTCAGCTCGACGGATTCTGGAAACACCATATATTTT
TRBJ1-1 | NA | NA | TRBV19 | CASSSEVTEAFF | TGTGCCAGTAGTTCCGAGGTCACTGAAGCTTTCTTT